This T cell receptor beta chain was obtained from a study of cytomegalovirus exposure and HLA in healthy donors. This clone was counted a single time. This CDR3 has 14 residues. V dropped 0 bases and J dropped 0 bases, with 4 bases sitting between them. Germline V gene data show CDR1 as SGHVS and CDR2 as FNYEAQ. Primers: 60 Vbeta forward and 13 Jbeta reverse. Sequencing was performed with immunoSEQ multiplex PCR; in TCRdb, only in-frame clones are kept and a portion is missing. The profile shows 200,000 or so clones, about 89% of them singletons. The V call is TRBV7-6, the J call TRBJ2-3; D is undetermined. The source of this sequence is a man aged 25 to 45 in good health and CMV-seronegative. Sample: PBMCs. The CDR3 DNA reads TGTGCCAGCAGCTTAGCGGGCAGCACAGATACGCAGTATTTT. Protein product: CASSLAGSTDTQYF.